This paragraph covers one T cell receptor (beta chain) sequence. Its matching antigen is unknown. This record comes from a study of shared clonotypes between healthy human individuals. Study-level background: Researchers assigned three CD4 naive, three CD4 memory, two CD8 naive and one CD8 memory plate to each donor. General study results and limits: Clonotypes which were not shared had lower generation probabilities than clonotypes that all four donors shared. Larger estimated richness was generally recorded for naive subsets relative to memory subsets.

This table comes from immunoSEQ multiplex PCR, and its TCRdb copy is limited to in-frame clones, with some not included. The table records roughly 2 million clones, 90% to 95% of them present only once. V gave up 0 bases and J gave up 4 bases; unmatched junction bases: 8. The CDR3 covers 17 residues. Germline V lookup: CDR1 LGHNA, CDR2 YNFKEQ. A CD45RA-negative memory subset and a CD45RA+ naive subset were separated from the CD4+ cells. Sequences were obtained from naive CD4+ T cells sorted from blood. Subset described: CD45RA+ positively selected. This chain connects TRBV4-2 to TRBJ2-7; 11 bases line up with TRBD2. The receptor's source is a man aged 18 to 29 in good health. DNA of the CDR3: TGTGCCAGCAGCCAAGAACGGGGAACTAGCGGGAGTTACGAGCAGTACTTC. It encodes CASSQERGTSGSYEQYF.